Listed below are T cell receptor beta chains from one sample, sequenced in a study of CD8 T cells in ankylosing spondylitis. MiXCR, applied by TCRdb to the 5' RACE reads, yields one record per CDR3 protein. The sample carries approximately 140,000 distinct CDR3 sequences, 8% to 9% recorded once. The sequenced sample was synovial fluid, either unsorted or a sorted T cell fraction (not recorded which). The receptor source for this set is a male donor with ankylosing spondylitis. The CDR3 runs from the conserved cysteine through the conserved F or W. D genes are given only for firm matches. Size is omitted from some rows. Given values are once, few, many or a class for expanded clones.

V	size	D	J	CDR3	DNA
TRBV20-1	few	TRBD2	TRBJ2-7	CSARTSGRAFSEQYF	TGCAGTGCTAGGACTAGCGGGAGGGCCTTTAGTGAGCAGTACTTC
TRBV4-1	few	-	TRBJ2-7	CASSRERTFASYEQYF	TGCGCCAGCAGCCGGGAACGAACTTTCGCGAGTTACGAGCAGTACTTC
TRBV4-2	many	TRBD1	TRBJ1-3	CASSQIGGAKGNTIYF	TGTGCCAGCAGCCAGATAGGGGGCGCGAAAGGAAACACCATATATTTT
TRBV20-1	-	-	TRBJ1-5	CSARGDSNQPQHF	TGCAGTGCTAGAGGGGATAGCAATCAGCCCCAGCATTTT
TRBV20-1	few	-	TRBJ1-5	CSARRVLESNQPQHF	TGCAGTGCTAGACGAGTTCTAGAAAGCAATCAGCCCCAGCATTTT
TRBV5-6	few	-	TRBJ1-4	CASSFYSTEKLFF	TGTGCCAGCAGCTTTTACAGCACGGAAAAACTGTTTTTT
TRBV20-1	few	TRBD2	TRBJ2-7	CSAYDSGLAGAYEQYF	TGCAGTGCTTACGACTCGGGACTAGCGGGCGCCTACGAGCAGTACTTC
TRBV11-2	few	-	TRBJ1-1	CASTPGQGGWDTEAFF	TGTGCCAGCACGCCGGGGCAGGGTGGATGGGACACTGAAGCTTTCTTT
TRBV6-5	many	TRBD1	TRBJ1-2	CASSSSGTGGEHGYTF	TGTGCCAGCAGTTCATCCGGGACAGGGGGCGAGCATGGCTACACCTTC
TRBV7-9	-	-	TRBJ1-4	CASSPGQSNEKLFF	TGTGCCAGCAGCCCTGGACAGTCTAATGAAAAACTGTTTTTT
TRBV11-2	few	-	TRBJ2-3	CASSLLQRVDTQYF	TGTGCCAGCAGCTTACTACAACGAGTAGATACGCAGTATTTT
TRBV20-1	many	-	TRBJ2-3	CSAEGGRATDTQYF	TGCAGCGCCGAAGGGGGGAGGGCGACAGATACGCAGTATTTT
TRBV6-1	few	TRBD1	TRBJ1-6	CASEIQQGSYSPLHF	TGTGCCAGCGAAATACAACAGGGGTCGTATTCACCCCTCCACTTT
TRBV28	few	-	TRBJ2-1	CASSLPGTLANEQFF	TGTGCCAGCAGTCTACCCGGGACCTTGGCCAATGAGCAGTTCTTC
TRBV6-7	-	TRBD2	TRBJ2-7	CASSYMPPRREYHEQYF	TGTGCCAGCAGCTATATGCCGCCCCGGCGGGAGTACCACGAGCAGTACTTC